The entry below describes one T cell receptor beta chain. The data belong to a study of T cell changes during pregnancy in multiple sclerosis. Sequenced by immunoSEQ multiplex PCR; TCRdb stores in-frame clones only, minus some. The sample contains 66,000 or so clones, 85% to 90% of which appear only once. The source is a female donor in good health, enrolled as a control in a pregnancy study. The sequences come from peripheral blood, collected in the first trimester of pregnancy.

The CDR3 loop reads CASSLTGETNEKLFF. As DNA, the CDR3 is TGTGCCAGCAGCCTCACAGGGGAAACTAATGAAAAACTGTTTTTT. J is TRBJ1-4 and V is TRBV9; TRBD1 agrees at 7 bases. The CDR3 totals 15 residues. V lost 4 bases to trimming and J lost 1 base; unmatched junction nucleotides: 4. The germline V gene has CDR1 SGDLS and CDR2 YYNGEE.